This T cell receptor beta chain was recovered during a study of T cell responses to AZD1222 COVID-19 vaccine. Study-level results: Donors in the cohort were predominantly white British and more often female, and clonal diversity was possibly underestimated.

Only in-frame clones appear in the TCRdb table, and some are missing; sequencing was by immunoSEQ multiplex PCR. The sample has 150,000 to 200,000 clones; over 85% are singletons. The J segment lost 5 bases and the V segment lost 3 bases, leaving 4 bases of the junction unmatched. The germline gives CDR1 KGHDR, CDR2 SFDVKD. The CDR3 extends over 14 amino acids. About this clone itself: Its antigen is unidentified.

This clonotype was sampled from an adult who received the MenACWY meningococcal vaccine as a control. This specimen consisted of peripheral blood, obtained 28 days after the second dose of the MenACWY control vaccine. V is TRBV24-1 and J is TRBJ1-2; TRBD1 aligns across 8 bases. CDR3 DNA sequence: TGTGCCACCAGTGATCTGGACAGGGCTTATGGCTACACCTTC. Translation gives CATSDLDRAYGYTF.